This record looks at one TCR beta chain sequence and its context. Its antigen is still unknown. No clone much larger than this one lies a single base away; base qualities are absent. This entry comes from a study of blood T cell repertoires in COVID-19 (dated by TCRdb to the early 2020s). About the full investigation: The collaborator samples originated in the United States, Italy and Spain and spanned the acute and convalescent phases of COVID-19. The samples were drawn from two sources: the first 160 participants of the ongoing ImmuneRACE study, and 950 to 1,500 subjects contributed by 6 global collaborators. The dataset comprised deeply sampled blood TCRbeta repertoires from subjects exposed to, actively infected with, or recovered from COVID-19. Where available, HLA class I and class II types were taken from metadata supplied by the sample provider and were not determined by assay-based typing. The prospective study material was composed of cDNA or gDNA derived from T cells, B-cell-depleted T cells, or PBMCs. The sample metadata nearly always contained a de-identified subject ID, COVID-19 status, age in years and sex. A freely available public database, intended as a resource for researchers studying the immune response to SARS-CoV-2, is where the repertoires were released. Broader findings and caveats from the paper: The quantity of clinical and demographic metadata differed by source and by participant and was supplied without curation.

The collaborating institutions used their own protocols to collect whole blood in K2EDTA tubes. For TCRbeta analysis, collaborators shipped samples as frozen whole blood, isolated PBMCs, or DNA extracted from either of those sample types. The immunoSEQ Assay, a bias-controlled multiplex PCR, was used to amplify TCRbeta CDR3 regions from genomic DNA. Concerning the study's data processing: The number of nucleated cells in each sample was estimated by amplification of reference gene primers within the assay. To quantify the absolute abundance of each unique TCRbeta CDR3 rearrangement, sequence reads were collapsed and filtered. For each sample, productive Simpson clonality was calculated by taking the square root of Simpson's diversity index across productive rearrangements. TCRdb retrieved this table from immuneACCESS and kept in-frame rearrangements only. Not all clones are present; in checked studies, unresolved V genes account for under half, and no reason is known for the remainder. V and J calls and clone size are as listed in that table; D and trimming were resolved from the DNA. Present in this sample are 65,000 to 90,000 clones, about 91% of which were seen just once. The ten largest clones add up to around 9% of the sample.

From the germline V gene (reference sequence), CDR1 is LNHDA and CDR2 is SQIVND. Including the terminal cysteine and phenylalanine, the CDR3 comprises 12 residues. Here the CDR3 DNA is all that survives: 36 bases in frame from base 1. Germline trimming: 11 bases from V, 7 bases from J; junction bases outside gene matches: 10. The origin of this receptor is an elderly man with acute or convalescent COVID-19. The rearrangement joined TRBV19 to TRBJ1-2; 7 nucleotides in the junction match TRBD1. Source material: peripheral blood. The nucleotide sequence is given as TGTGCCGGAAAAAGACAGGGCGGTGGCTACACCTTC. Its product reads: CAGKRQGGGYTF.